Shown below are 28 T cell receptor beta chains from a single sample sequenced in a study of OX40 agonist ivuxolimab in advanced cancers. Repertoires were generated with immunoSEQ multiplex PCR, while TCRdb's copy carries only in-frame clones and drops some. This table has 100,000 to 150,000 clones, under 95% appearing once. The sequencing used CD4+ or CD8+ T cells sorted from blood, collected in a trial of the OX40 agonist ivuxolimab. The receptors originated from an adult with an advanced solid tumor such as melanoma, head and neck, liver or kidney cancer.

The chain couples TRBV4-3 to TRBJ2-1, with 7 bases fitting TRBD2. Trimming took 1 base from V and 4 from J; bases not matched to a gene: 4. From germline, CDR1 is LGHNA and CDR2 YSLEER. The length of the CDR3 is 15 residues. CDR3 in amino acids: CASSQASGSYNEQFF. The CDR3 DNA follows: TGCGCCAGCAGCCAAGCTAGCGGATCGTACAATGAGCAGTTCTTC.

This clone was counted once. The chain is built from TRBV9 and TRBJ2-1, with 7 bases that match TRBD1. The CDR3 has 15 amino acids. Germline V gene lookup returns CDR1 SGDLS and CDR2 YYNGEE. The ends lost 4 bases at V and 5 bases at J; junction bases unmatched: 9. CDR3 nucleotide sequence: TGTGCCAGCAGCCCTCTTTCAGGGGGTAACAATGAGCAGTTCTTC. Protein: CASSPLSGGNNEQFF.

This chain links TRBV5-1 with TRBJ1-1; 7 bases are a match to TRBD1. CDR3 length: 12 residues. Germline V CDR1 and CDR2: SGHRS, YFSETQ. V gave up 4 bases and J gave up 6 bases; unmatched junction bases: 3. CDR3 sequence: CASSRGQAEAFF. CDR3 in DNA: TGCGCCAGCAGCCGTGGACAGGCTGAAGCTTTCTTT.

CDR3 coding DNA: TGTGCCAGCAGCGCGGGTCAAGGGTATGGCTACACCTTC. Its translation is CASSAGQGYGYTF. The chain joins TRBV7-2 to TRBJ1-2; D gene unclear. This CDR3 is built from 13 residues. Germline values: CDR1 SGHTA, CDR2 FQGNSA. V was clipped by 5 bases and J by 5 bases, with 12 bases between them.

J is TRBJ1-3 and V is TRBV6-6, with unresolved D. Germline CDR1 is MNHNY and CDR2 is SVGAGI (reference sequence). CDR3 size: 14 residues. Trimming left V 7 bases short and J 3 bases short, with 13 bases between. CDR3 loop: CASTPRGFGNTIYF. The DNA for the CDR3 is TGTGCCAGCACTCCCAGAGGATTTGGAAACACCATATATTTT.

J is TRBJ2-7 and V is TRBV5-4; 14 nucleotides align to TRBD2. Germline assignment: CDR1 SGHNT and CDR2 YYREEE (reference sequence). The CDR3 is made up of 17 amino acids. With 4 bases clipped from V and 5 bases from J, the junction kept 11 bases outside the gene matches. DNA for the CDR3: TGTGCCAGCAGCCTCTTTCCGGGACTAGCGGGAGAAAACGAGCAGTACTTC. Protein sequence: CASSLFPGLAGENEQYF.

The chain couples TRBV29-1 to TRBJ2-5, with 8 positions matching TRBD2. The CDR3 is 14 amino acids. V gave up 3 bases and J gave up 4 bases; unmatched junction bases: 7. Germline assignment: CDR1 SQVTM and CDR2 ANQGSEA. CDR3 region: CSVDRGAGGETQYF. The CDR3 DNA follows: TGCAGCGTTGACCGGGGGGCGGGAGGAGAGACCCAGTACTTC. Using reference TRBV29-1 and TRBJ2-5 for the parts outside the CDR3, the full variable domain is SAVISQKPSRDICQRGTSLTIQCQVDSQVTMMFWYRQQPGQSLTLIATANQGSEATYESGFVIDKFPISRPNLTFSTLTVSNMSPEDSSIYLCSVDRGAGGETQYFGPGTRLLVL.

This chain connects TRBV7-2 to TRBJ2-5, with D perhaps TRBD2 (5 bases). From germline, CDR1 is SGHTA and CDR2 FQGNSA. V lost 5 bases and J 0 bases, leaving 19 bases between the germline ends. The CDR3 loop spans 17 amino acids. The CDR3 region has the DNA TGTGCCAGCAGCCTAGGAGGAGTGAGTAGCTACCAAGAGACCCAGTACTTC. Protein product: CASSLGGVSSYQETQYF.

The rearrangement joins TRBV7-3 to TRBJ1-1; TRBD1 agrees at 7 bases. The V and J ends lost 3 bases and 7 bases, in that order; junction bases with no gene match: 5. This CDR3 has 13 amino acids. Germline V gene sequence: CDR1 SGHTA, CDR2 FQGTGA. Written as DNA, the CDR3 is TGTGCCAGCAGCTTGTACAGGGGAGATGAAGCTTTCTTT. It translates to CASSLYRGDEAFF.

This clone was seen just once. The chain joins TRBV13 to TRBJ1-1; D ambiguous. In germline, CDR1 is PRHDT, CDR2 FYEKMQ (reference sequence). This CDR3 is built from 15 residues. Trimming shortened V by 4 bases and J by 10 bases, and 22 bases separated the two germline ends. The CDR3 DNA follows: TGTGCCAGCAGCTCTCCCCCCCCCGGCAGGCGAGTAGCTTTCTTT. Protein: CASSSPPPGRRVAFF.

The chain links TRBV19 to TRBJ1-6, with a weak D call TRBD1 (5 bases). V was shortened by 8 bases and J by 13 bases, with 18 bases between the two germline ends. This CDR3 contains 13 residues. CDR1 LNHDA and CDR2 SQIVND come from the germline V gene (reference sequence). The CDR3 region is CASSPTDGAPLHF. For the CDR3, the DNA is TGTGCCAGTTCCCCCACTGACGGGGCCCCCCTCCACTTT.

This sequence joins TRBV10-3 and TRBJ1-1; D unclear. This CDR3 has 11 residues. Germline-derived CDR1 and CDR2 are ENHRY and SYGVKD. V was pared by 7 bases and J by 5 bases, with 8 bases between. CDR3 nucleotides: TGTGCCATCACCGACGGTACTGAAGCTTTCTTT. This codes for CAITDGTEAFF.

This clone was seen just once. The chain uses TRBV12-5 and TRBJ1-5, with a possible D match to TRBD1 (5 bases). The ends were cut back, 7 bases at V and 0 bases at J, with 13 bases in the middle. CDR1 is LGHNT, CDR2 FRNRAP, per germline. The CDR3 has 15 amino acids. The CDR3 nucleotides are TGTGCTAGTGCCACGACAGATTATAGCAATCAGCCCCAGCATTTT. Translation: CASATTDYSNQPQHF. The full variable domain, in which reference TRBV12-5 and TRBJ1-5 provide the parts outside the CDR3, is DARVTQTPRHKVTEMGQEVTMRCQPILGHNTVFWYRQTMMQGLELLAYFRNRAPLDDSGMPKDRFSAEMPDATLATLKIQPSEPRDSAVYFCASATTDYSNQPQHFGDGTRLSIL.

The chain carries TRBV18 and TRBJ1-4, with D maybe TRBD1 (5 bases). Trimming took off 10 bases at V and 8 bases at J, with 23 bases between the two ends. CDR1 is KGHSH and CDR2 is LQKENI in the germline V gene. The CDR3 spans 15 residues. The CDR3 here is CATHFFDSPGEKLFF. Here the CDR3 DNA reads TGTGCCACCCACTTCTTCGACAGCCCAGGGGAAAAACTGTTTTTT.

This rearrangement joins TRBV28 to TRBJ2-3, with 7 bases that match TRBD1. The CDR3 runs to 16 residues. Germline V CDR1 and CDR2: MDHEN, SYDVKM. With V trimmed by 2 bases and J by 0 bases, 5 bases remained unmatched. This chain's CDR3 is CASSLPRQGSTDTQYF. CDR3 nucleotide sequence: TGTGCCAGCAGTTTACCGCGACAGGGAAGCACAGATACGCAGTATTTT.

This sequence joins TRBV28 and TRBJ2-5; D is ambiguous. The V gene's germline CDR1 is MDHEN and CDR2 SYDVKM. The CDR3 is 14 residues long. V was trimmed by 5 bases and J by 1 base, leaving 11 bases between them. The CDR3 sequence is CASSPGSGQETQYF. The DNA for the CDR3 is TGTGCCAGCAGTCCGGGTTCCGGCCAAGAGACCCAGTACTTC. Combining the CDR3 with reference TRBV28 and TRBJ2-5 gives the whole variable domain DVKVTQSSRYLVKRTGEKVFLECVQDMDHENMFWYRQDPGLGLRLIYFSYDVKMKEKGDIPEGYSVSREKKERFSLILESASTNQTSMYLCASSPGSGQETQYFGPGTRLLVL.

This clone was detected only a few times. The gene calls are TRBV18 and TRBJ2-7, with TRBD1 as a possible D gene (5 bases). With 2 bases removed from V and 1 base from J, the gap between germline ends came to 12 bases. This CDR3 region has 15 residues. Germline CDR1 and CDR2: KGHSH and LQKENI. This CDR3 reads CASSPNADSSYEQYF. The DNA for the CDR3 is TGTGCCAGCTCACCAAACGCCGACAGTTCCTACGAGCAGTACTTC. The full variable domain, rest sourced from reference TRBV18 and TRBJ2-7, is NAGVMQNPRHLVRRRGQEARLRCSPMKGHSHVYWYRQLPEEGLKFMVYLQKENIIDESGMPKERFSAEFPKEGPSILRIQQVVRGDSAAYFCASSPNADSSYEQYFGPGTRLTVT.

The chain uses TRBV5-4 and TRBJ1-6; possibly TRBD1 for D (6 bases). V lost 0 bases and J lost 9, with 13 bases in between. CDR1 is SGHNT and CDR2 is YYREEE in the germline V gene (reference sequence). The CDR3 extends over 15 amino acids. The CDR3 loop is CASSLDRAVGSPLHF. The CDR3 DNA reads TGTGCCAGCAGCTTGGACAGGGCGGTGGGTTCACCCCTCCACTTT.

DNA for the CDR3: TGTGCCAGCAGCCAGAGTCCGTCCGATACGCAGTATTTT. Translated, it gives CASSQSPSDTQYF. This sequence joins TRBV9 and TRBJ2-3; D call uncertain. Germline V gene lookup returns CDR1 SGDLS and CDR2 YYNGEE. The CDR3 is 13 residues long. Trimming left V 4 bases short and J 6 bases short, with 12 bases between.

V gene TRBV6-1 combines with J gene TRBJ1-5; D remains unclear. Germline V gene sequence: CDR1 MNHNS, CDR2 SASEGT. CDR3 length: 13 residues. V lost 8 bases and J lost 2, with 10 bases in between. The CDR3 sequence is CASAGRGNQPQHF. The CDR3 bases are TGTGCCAGCGCGGGGAGGGGCAATCAGCCCCAGCATTTT.

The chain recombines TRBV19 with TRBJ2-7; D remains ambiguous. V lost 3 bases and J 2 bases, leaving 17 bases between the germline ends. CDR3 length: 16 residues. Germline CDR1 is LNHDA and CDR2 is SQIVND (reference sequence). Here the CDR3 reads CASSMSVSGSPYEQYF. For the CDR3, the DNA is TGTGCCAGTAGTATGTCTGTCTCGGGCAGCCCCTACGAGCAGTACTTC. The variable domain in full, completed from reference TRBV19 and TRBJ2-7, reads DGGITQSPKYLFRKEGQNVTLSCEQNLNHDAMYWYRQDPGQGLRLIYYSQIVNDFQKGDIAEGYSVSREKKESFPLTVTSAQKNPTAFYLCASSMSVSGSPYEQYFGPGTRLTVT.

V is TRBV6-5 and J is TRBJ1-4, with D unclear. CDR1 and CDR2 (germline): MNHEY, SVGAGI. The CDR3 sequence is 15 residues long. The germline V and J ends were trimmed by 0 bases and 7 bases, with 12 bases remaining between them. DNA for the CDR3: TGTGCCAGCAGTTACTCAGGCTCCCAGAGTGAAAAACTGTTTTTT. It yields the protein CASSYSGSQSEKLFF.

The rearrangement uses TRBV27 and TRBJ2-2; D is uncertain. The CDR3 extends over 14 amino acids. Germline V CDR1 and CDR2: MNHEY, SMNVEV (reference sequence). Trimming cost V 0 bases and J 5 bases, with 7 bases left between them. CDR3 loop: CASSLSPPTGELFF. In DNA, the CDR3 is TGTGCCAGCAGTTTATCCCCCCCTACCGGGGAGCTGTTTTTT.

The CDR3 coding sequence is TGTGCCAGCAGCTTGGATGTCGGGACAGGGGGCCACGAGCAGTACTTC. Residues: CASSLDVGTGGHEQYF. The V and J genes are TRBV5-5 and TRBJ2-7; 12 nucleotides align to TRBD1. CDR1 is SGHKS and CDR2 is YYEKEE in the germline V gene (reference sequence). V was pared by 0 bases and J by 5 bases, with 6 bases of the junction left unmatched. There are 16 residues in the CDR3.

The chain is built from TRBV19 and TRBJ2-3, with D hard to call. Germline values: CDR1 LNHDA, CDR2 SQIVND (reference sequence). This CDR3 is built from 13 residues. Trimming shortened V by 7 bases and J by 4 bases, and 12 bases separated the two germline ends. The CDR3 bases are TGTGCCAGTATATCCAGTGGGTCAGATACGCAGTATTTT. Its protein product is CASISSGSDTQYF.

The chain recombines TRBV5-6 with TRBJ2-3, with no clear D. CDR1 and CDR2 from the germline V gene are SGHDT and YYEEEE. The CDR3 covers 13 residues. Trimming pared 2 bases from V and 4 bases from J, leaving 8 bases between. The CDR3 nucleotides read TGTGCCAGCAGCTTAGAGTCCCCAGATACGCAGTATTTT. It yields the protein CASSLESPDTQYF.

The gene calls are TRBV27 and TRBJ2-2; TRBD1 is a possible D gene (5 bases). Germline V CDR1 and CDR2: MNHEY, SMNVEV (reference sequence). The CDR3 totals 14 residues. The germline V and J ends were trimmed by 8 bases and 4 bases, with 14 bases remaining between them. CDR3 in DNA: TGTGCCAGCGGTGACAGAGCCCTCACCGGGGAGCTGTTTTTT. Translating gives CASGDRALTGELFF.

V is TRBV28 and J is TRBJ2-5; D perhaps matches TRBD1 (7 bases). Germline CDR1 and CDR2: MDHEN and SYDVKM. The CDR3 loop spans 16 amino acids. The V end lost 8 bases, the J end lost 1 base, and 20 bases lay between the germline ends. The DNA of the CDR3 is TGTGCCAGCTCACAGAGGAGGGACAGTACCCAAGAGACCCAGTACTTC. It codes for CASSQRRDSTQETQYF.